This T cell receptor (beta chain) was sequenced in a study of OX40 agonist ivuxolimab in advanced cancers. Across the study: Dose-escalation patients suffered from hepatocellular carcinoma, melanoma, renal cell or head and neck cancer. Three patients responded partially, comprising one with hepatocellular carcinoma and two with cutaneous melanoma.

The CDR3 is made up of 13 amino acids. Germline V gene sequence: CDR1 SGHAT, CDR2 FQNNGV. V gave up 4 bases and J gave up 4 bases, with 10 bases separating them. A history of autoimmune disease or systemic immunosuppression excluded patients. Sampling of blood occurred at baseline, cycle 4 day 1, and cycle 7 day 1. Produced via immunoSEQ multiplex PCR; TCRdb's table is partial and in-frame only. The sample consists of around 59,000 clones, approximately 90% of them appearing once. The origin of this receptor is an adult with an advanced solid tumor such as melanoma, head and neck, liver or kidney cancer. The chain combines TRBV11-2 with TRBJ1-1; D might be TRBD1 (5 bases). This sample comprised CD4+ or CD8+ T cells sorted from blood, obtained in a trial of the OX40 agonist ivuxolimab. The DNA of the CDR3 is TGTGCCAGCAGCTACGGGGGTGGCACTGAAGCTTTCTTT. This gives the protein CASSYGGGTEAFF.